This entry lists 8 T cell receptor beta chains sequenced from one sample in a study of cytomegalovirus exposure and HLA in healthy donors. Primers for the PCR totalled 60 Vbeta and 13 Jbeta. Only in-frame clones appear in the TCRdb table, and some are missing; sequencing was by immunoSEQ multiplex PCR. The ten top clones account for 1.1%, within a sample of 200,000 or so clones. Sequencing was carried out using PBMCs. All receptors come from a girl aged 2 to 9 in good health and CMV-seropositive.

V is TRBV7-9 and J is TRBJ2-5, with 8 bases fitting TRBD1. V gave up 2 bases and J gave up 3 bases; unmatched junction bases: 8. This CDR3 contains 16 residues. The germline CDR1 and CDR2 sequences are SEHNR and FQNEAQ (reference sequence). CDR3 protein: CASSLIRGPGEETQYF. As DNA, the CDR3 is TGTGCCAGCAGCTTAATCAGGGGGCCCGGAGAAGAGACCCAGTACTTC. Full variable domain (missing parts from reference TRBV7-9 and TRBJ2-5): DTGVSQNPRHKITKRGQNVTFRCDPISEHNRLYWYRQTLGQGPEFLTYFQNEAQLEKSRLLSDRFSAERPKGSFSTLEIQRTEQGDSAMYLCASSLIRGPGEETQYFGPGTRLLVL.

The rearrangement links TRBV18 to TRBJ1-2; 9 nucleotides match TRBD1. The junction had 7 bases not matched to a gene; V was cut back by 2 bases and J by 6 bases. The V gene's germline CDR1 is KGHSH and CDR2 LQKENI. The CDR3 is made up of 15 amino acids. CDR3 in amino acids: CASSPDRGSGDGYTF. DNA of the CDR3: TGTGCCAGCTCACCAGACAGGGGGTCGGGAGATGGCTACACCTTC.

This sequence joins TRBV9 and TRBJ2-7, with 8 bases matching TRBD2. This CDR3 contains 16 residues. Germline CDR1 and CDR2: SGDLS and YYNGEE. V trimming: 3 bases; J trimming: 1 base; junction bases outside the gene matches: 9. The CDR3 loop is CASSDQTSATSYEQYF. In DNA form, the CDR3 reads TGTGCCAGCAGCGACCAGACTAGCGCGACTTCCTACGAGCAGTACTTC.

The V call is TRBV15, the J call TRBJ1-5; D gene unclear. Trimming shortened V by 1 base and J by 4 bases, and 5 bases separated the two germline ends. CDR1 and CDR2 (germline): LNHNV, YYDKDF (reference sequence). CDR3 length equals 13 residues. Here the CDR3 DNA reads TGTGCCACCAGCAGAGCAGGTAATCAGCCCCAGCATTTT. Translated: CATSRAGNQPQHF.

The CDR3 nucleotides are TGTGCCAGCAGTCGGGACAGGGCGGACGGCTACACCTTC. Protein sequence: CASSRDRADGYTF. The chain has TRBV6-5 and TRBJ1-2; 9 bases map to TRBD1. This CDR3 is built from 13 residues. With 5 bases clipped from V and 8 bases from J, the junction kept 6 bases outside the gene matches. Germline CDR1 is MNHEY and CDR2 is SVGAGI.

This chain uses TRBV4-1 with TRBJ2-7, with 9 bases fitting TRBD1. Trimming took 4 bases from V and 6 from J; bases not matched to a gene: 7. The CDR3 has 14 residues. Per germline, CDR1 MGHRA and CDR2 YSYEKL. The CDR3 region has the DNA TGCGCCAGCAGCCGTCGGACAGGGGCGGGCGAGCAGTACTTC. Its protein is CASSRRTGAGEQYF.

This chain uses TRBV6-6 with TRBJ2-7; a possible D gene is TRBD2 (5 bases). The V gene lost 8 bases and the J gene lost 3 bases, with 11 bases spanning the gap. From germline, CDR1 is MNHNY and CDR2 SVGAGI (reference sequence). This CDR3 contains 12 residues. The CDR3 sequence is CASGGELYEQYF. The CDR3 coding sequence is TGTGCCAGCGGTGGGGAGCTCTACGAGCAGTACTTC.

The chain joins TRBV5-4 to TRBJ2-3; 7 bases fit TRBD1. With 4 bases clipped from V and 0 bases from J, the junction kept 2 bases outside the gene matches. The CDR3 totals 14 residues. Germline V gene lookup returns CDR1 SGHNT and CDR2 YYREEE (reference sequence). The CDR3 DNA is TGTGCCAGCAGCCGGACAGGTAGCACAGATACGCAGTATTTT. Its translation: CASSRTGSTDTQYF.